This TCR beta chain was identified during a study of OX40 agonist ivuxolimab in advanced cancers. Broadly, across the study: Ivuxolimab, which targeted the costimulatory receptor OX40 (CD134), was an agonistic, fully human IgG2 monoclonal antibody. The purpose of peripheral TCRbeta sequencing was to test whether ivuxolimab changed TCR sequence diversity and led to clonal T-cell expansion. The monotherapy dose-escalation portion (N ≈ 55 patients) of the phase I ivuxolimab trial is reported in the paper. Intravenous ivuxolimab was administered to patients every 2 weeks at six dose levels: 0.01, 0.1, 0.3, 1.5, 3 and 10 mg/kg. Partial responses were achieved by three dose-escalation patients, of whom one had hepatocellular carcinoma and two had cutaneous melanoma. In the dose-escalation cohort, around four fifths of patients were male, and the mean age was approximately 55 years, with a range of 23 to 79. Prior anti-PD-1, anti-PD-L1 or anti-CTLA-4 therapy was permitted, and approximately 39% of dose-escalation patients had received checkpoint inhibitors. Of the approximately 50 patients in dose escalation, about 20 had hepatocellular carcinoma, about 15 had melanoma, 9 had renal cell carcinoma and 9 had head and neck cancer. The full study reports these points: Which antigens the clonally expanded peripheral T cells were specific for was not determined. Low levels of normalized T-cell clonal expansion were also seen in some patients who did not respond. In the 0.1-3.0 mg/kg groups, partial responders were among the patients with the lowest normalized peripheral clonal expansion, particularly in CD8+ T cells. At doses of 0.1 to 3.0 mg/kg, clonal expansion of both CD4+ and CD8+ T cells in blood was seen between baseline and week 6. After ivuxolimab, expanded clones were on average more numerous among CD8+ T cells than among CD4+ T cells.

The germline V gene sets CDR1 to MNHEY and CDR2 to SVGAGI. The CDR3 has 15 amino acids, counting the end cysteine and phenylalanine. Left in the record is the CDR3 DNA by itself, 45 bases read in frame from the first base. Germline trimming amounts to 6 bases on V and 6 bases on J, with 5 as the count of junction bases outside the gene matches. Patients with autoimmune disease history or receiving systemic immunosuppression were excluded from the trial. In every dose cohort, peripheral blood was drawn for TCR sequencing at baseline, cycle 4 day 1, and cycle 7 day 1. Samples were obtained from an open-label, multicenter, first-in-human phase I dose-escalation trial of ivuxolimab. Adults with locally advanced or metastatic head and neck squamous cell, hepatocellular, melanoma or renal cell carcinoma were enrolled in the trial. Before TCR sequencing, CD4+ T cells and CD8+ T cells were sorted from peripheral blood as separate populations.

Genomic DNA was isolated from the sorted cells so that the TCRbeta CDR3 region could be sequenced. The immunoSEQ Assay was used for sequencing of TCRbeta CDR3 regions. The source is immuneACCESS, and TCRdb retained only in-frame sequences with V and J called. Part of the clones is not carried over; for the studies checked, unresolved V genes explain less than half of this, and the remainder is unexplained. The table for this sample lists tens of thousands of clones; 82% of them were counted only once. Clones ranked in the top ten supply roughly 6.8% of the sample. This clone appeared a few times. This receptor's antigen is unknown. The sample holds no much larger clone one base away, and base qualities are not on file. The identical CDR3 is also encoded by other nucleotide sequences in the sample.

Specimen: CD4+ or CD8+ T cells sorted from blood, collected in a trial of the OX40 agonist ivuxolimab. The chain is assembled from TRBV6-5 and TRBJ2-2; 12 junctional bases match TRBD2. The receptor's source is an adult with an advanced solid tumor such as melanoma, head and neck, liver or kidney cancer. In nucleotide form, the sequence is TGTGCCAGCAGGTCCGGACTAGCGGGACCCGGGGAGCTGTTTTTT. Its amino acids are CASRSGLAGPGELFF.